This entry lists 19 T cell receptor beta chains sequenced from one sample in a study of T cells in Graves' hyperthyroidism and ophthalmopathy. TCR beta CDR3 regions were amplified from RNA. A first-round RT-PCR of the TCR CDR3 used the HTBI primer set. TCRdb itself ran the multiplex PCR reads through MiXCR, one entry per CDR3 protein. This sample yields nearly 750,000 distinct CDR3 sequences, of which about 35% are seen a single time; 30% to 40% belongs to the top ten. Input material: blood. Every receptor here comes from a woman aged 40 to 49 with Graves' hyperthyroidism.

In its sample, this clonotype was seen many times. The chain has TRBV4-3 and TRBJ2-6, with unresolved D. This CDR3 region has 13 residues. The germline V gene encodes CDR1 LGHNA and CDR2 YSLEER. V shed 6 bases and J shed 2 bases, with 5 bases lying between them. This CDR3 reads CASRATGANVLTF. CDR3 bases: TGCGCCAGCAGGGCTACTGGGGCCAACGTCCTGACTTTC.

Many counts were recorded for this clonotype. This rearrangement joins TRBV7-2 to TRBJ1-1; 12 bases are shared with TRBD1. Germline lookup yields CDR1 SGHTA and CDR2 FQGNSA. With V trimmed by 5 bases and J by 0 bases, 10 bases remained unmatched. The CDR3 has 18 amino acids. CDR3: CASSRQPGQGAMNTEAFF. CDR3 sequence (DNA): TGTGCCAGCAGCCGACAACCGGGACAGGGGGCAATGAACACTGAAGCTTTCTTT.

This chain joins TRBV7-3 and TRBJ2-5; D might be TRBD1 or TRBD2, each matching 6 bases. The CDR3 length is 20 residues. In germline, CDR1 is SGHTA, CDR2 FQGTGA. The V end was cut by 1 base, the J end by 9 bases, with 33 bases between. CDR3 DNA: TGTGCCAGCAGCTTAAGACAGAGAGAGGGGGGAGGACCGAGTGGCGTGGCCCAGTACTTC. This translates into CASSLRQREGGGPSGVAQYF.

This clonotype has a count of ten or more. The chain joins TRBV7-6 to TRBJ1-1, with D maybe TRBD1 (6 bases). Trimming left V 2 bases short and J 5 bases short, with 15 bases between. From germline, CDR1 is SGHVS and CDR2 FNYEAQ. The CDR3 covers 15 residues. DNA of the CDR3: TGTGCCAGCAGCTTAAGAGGGACACGGGGAACTGAAGCTTTCTTT. As protein: CASSLRGTRGTEAFF.

V is TRBV29-1 and J is TRBJ2-3; the D is unclear. Deletions cut 7 bases from V and 6 bases from J, with 11 bases between. The CDR3 runs 11 residues. Germline lookup yields CDR1 SQVTM and CDR2 ANQGSEA. The CDR3 spells CSGPLGDTQYF. The CDR3 DNA follows: TGCAGCGGCCCCTTGGGTGATACGCAGTATTTT.

This clonotype showed up just a few times. The chain carries TRBV5-1 and TRBJ2-5; TRBD1 is a possible D gene (6 bases). V was pared by 3 bases and J by 5 bases, with 11 bases between. The CDR3 extends over 13 amino acids. Germline CDR1 reads SGHRS; CDR2 reads YFSETQ. The CDR3 DNA follows: TGCGCCAGCAGCTCCGGGACAATCGAGACCCAGTACTTC. Its protein product is CASSSGTIETQYF.

The V gene is TRBV9, the J gene TRBJ2-7; 10 bases are shared with TRBD2. The J call may be mistaken, given a closer DNA end match to TRBJ2-1. This CDR3 has 14 residues. Germline V gene sequence: CDR1 SGDLS, CDR2 YYNGEE. The CDR3 sequence is CASSGGLAHNEQFF. In DNA, the CDR3 is TGTGCCAGCAGCGGGGGACTAGCGCACAATGAGCAGTTCTTC.

This clonotype was seen many times. The rearrangement joins TRBV6-7 to TRBJ1-2; 9 nucleotides align to TRBD1. TRBV6-7 is an ORF, and what it does is uncertain. The CDR3 has 14 amino acids. V lost 4 bases to trimming and J lost 9 bases; unmatched junction nucleotides: 9. The CDR3 sequence: CASSSGTGTISYTF. The DNA of the CDR3 is TGTGCCAGCAGTTCCGGGACAGGGACTATCAGCTACACCTTC.

Remarks on this clonotype: This may be a read error: a much more frequent sequence differs by one nucleotide. V usage is TRBV20-1 and J usage is TRBJ1-5; a weak D match, TRBD1 (5 bases). This CDR3 has 15 amino acids. CDR1 is DFQATT and CDR2 is SNEGSKA in the germline V gene (reference sequence). This CDR3 is CSAREPGLSTQPQHF. DNA for the CDR3: TGCAGTGCTAGAGAGCCGGGGCTTAGCACTCAGCCCCAGCATTTT.

This clonotype appeared many times. V and J are TRBV7-9 and TRBJ1-1; 9 positions agree with TRBD1. The CDR3 length is 16 residues. J gave up 4 bases and V 5 bases, and 11 bases lay outside the gene matches. CDR1 is SEHNR and CDR2 is FQNEAQ in the germline V gene (reference sequence). The CDR3 region is CASSPGDREGVTEAFF. CDR3 nucleotides: TGTGCCAGCAGCCCCGGGGACAGGGAGGGAGTCACTGAAGCTTTCTTT.

The genes are TRBV29-1 and TRBJ2-7; 9 bases are shared with TRBD1. Germline-derived CDR1 and CDR2 are SQVTM and ANQGSEA. V lost 3 bases to trimming and J lost 3 bases; unmatched junction nucleotides: 3. The CDR3 runs 13 residues. The DNA of the CDR3 is TGCAGCGTTGAGGGGACAGGGCACTACGAGCAGTACTTC. Translated, it gives CSVEGTGHYEQYF.

This clonotype was seen at least ten times. As DNA, the CDR3 is TGTGCCAGCAGTTACTCGAATCGGGCAGGCTATGGCTACACCTTC. Its translation: CASSYSNRAGYGYTF. The chain uses TRBV6-5 and TRBJ1-2; D not certain. Trimming cost V 0 bases and J 4 bases, with 12 bases left between them. The CDR3 is 15 amino acids. Germline assignment: CDR1 MNHEY and CDR2 SVGAGI.

This clonotype was counted many times. V is TRBV20-1 and J is TRBJ2-7, with D possibly TRBD2 on 5 matching bases. Looked up from germline, CDR1 is DFQATT and CDR2 is SNEGSKA (reference sequence). V lost 2 bases and J 3 bases, leaving 8 bases between the germline ends. The CDR3 extends over 12 amino acids. The DNA of the CDR3 is TGCAGTGCTAGAAGTGGAGGCTACGAGCAGTACTTC. Encoded protein: CSARSGGYEQYF.

Concerning this clonotype itself: A junction boundary mismatches the germline segment, possibly from a read error. The J gene is TRBJ1-2, the V gene TRBV2; 8 positions match TRBD1. Germline V gives CDR1 SNHLY, CDR2 FYNNEI. This CDR3 comprises 16 residues. In DNA form, the CDR3 reads TGTGCCGGCAGTCTCGGACAGGGCCTCACCCTCCATGGCTACACCTTC. It codes for CAGSLGQGLTLHGYTF.

The chain couples TRBV10-3 to TRBJ2-5; 14 bases line up with TRBD2. V lost 10 bases, J lost 0 bases, and 10 bases stayed unmatched. Germline loops: CDR1 ENHRY, CDR2 SYGVKD. The CDR3 has 17 amino acids. The CDR3 DNA reads as TGTGCCAGCAGCCGACTAGCGGGAGGGACGTACCAAGAGACCCAGTACTTC. Its translation: CASSRLAGGTYQETQYF.

The chain recombines TRBV28 with TRBJ2-7; the match to TRBD2 covers 8 bases. V shed 5 bases, J shed 0 bases, and the junction held 6 bases outside the gene matches. The CDR3 length is 15 residues. Germline assignment: CDR1 MDHEN and CDR2 SYDVKM. The CDR3 DNA follows: TGTGCCAGCAGTCCCGCTAGCGGGCTCTCCTACGAGCAGTACTTC. This translates into CASSPASGLSYEQYF.

This clonotype has just a few counts. The chain employs TRBV28 and TRBJ1-1, with 10 bases that match TRBD1. The germline gives CDR1 MDHEN, CDR2 SYDVKM. The CDR3 is made up of 13 amino acids. The V and J ends lost 6 bases and 6 bases, in that order; junction bases with no gene match: 4. The CDR3 sequence: CASSGDRGSEAFF. As DNA, the CDR3 is TGTGCCAGCAGCGGGGACAGGGGATCTGAAGCTTTCTTT.

This clonotype was counted ten times or more. V is TRBV6-6 and J is TRBJ2-6; the D gene could be TRBD1 or TRBD2 (5 bases each). The V and J ends lost 8 bases and 0 bases respectively, with 11 bases between them. In germline, CDR1 is MNHNY, CDR2 SVGAGI (reference sequence). The CDR3 sequence is 15 residues long. The CDR3 region has the DNA TGTGCCAGCGGGACCCTAAACTCTGGGGCCAACGTCCTGACTTTC. Its translation: CASGTLNSGANVLTF.

This clonotype showed up many times. The J gene is TRBJ2-7, the V gene TRBV19, with 8 positions matching TRBD2. The CDR3 length is 14 residues. Per germline, CDR1 LNHDA and CDR2 SQIVND (reference sequence). V lost 6 bases and J lost 0; bases outside the gene matches: 4. The CDR3 DNA is TGTGCCAGTAGGAGCAGCGGGAGCTCCTACGAGCAGTACTTC. This encodes CASRSSGSSYEQYF.